This TCR beta chain is from a study of T cells in Graves' hyperthyroidism and ophthalmopathy. Study background: Peripheral blood was obtained at initial diagnosis, preceding any treatment. Whole-study results and caveats: With a median lead of around 6.7 months before onset, the model predicted ophthalmopathy.

There were TCR beta CDR3 regions amplified from RNA transcripts. TCR CDR3 regions were first amplified by RT-PCR with HTBI primers. TCRdb re-analysed the multiplex PCR reads in MiXCR, keeping a single row per CDR3 protein. This table has hundreds of thousands of distinct CDR3 sequences, 15% to 19% appearing once. Germline lookup yields CDR1 LNHNV and CDR2 YYDKDF (reference sequence). The CDR3 runs 17 residues. J lost 4 bases, V lost 4 bases, and 12 bases had no gene match. This clonotype appeared a few times. The antigen remains undetermined. This TCR derives from a woman in her late teens or twenties with Graves' hyperthyroidism. The sequenced sample consisted of blood. This rearrangement joins TRBV15 to TRBJ2-7, with 11 bases lining up with TRBD2. The CDR3 sequence is CATSKVGLAGGPYEQYF. The CDR3 DNA follows: TGTGCCACCAGCAAAGTAGGTCTAGCGGGAGGACCTTACGAGCAGTACTTC. Full variable domain (rest looked up from reference TRBV15 and TRBJ2-7): DAMVIQNPRYQVTQFGKPVTLSCSQTLNHNVMYWYQQKSSQAPKLLFHYYDKDFNNEADTPDNFQSRRPNTSFCFLDIRSPGLGDTAMYLCATSKVGLAGGPYEQYFGPGTRLTVT.